Following are 3 T cell receptor beta chains from one sample sequenced in a study of T cells in Graves' hyperthyroidism and ophthalmopathy. The source material, RNA transcripts, was used to amplify TCR beta CDR3 regions. First-round RT-PCR targeting the TCR CDR3 was performed with the HTBI primer set. One entry per CDR3 protein results from TCRdb running MiXCR on the multiplex PCR reads. The table has a few hundred thousand distinct CDR3 sequences, about a sixth seen once. Sample: blood. These receptors originate from a man aged 35 to 55 with Graves' hyperthyroidism.

This clonotype was observed a handful of times. V is TRBV18 and J is TRBJ2-1; possibly TRBD1 for D (6 bases). V lost 3 bases, J lost 0 bases, and 15 bases lay in between. Germline V gives CDR1 KGHSH, CDR2 LQKENI. The length of the CDR3 is 17 residues. This CDR3 is CASSPQLGTNSYNEQFF. The CDR3 bases are TGTGCCAGCTCACCGCAACTCGGGACAAACTCCTACAATGAGCAGTTCTTC. The full variable domain, rest sourced from reference TRBV18 and TRBJ2-1, is NAGVMQNPRHLVRRRGQEARLRCSPMKGHSHVYWYRQLPEEGLKFMVYLQKENIIDESGMPKERFSAEFPKEGPSILRIQQVVRGDSAAYFCASSPQLGTNSYNEQFFGPGTRLTVL.

J is TRBJ2-7 and V is TRBV6-2 or TRBV6-3; D is possibly TRBD2 (5 bases). V lost 6 bases, J lost 3 bases, and 12 bases lay in between. Germline V gene lookup returns CDR1 MNHEY and CDR2 SVGEGT. This CDR3 comprises 13 residues. The DNA of the CDR3 is TGTGCCAGCAGCCAAGCTCGGGGCTACGAGCAGTACTTC. It yields the protein CASSQARGYEQYF.

This chain uses TRBV5-1 with TRBJ1-1, with a tentative D call TRBD1 (6 bases). The V end was cut by 5 bases, the J end by 3 bases, with 14 bases between. The CDR3 is made up of 14 amino acids. Per germline, CDR1 SGHRS and CDR2 YFSETQ. CDR3 protein: CASRGGGADTEAFF. Written as DNA, the CDR3 is TGCGCCAGCAGGGGGGGGGGGGCGGACACTGAAGCTTTCTTT.